This T cell receptor beta chain was identified in a study of blood T cell repertoires in COVID-19. For the study at large: From T cells, B-cell-depleted T cells, or PBMCs came the material, which was cDNA or gDNA.

From germline, CDR1 is ENHRY and CDR2 SYGVKD. Trimming at V came to 3 bases and at J to 8 bases, leaving 8 bases not matched to a gene. This CDR3 region has 15 residues. In the authors' workflow: For nucleated cells, counts were estimated from reference gene primer amplification. TCRdb keeps only in-frame clones here, not all; method: immunoSEQ multiplex PCR. V and J calls and clone size are those listed in that table; D and trimming were worked out from the DNA. This repertoire shows over 75,000 clones, roughly 88% found once; its top ten account for under 30%. This receptor was obtained from a human donor in a cohort sampled during active COVID-19. Material: peripheral blood. V usage is TRBV10-3 and J usage is TRBJ2-2; 8 positions agree with TRBD1. The CDR3 here is CAISERTGSLGELFF. CDR3 sequence (DNA): TGTGCCATCAGTGAAAGGACAGGGAGCTTAGGGGAGCTGTTTTTT.